This T cell receptor beta chain was recovered during a study of blood T cell repertoires in COVID-19. Study-wide context: Collection of acute and convalescent COVID-19 samples took place in the United States, Italy and Spain.

In the original analysis: Amplification of reference gene primers provided the estimated nucleated cell counts. Method: immunoSEQ multiplex PCR; TCRdb's copy keeps in-frame clones and lacks some. The V and J calls and clone size are taken from that table; D and trimming were inferred from the DNA. The repertoire holds around 150,000 clones, with approximately 80% as singletons. CDR1 MNHNY and CDR2 SVGAGI come from the germline V gene (reference sequence). This CDR3 has 15 residues. The V gene end was trimmed by 6 bases and the J gene end by 7 bases; junction bases not matched to a gene: 9. The sample was peripheral blood. The rearrangement uses TRBV6-6 and TRBJ2-1; 10 bases fit TRBD2. This clonotype was obtained from a woman aged 80 or older in a cohort sampled during active or convalescent COVID-19. CDR3 DNA sequence: TGTGCCAGCAGGCCCCTAGCGGGGGATACAAATGAGCAGTTCTTC. Amino acids: CASRPLAGDTNEQFF.